This TCR beta chain was profiled in a study of T-cell reconstitution after alpha-beta-depleted transplantation in children. Whole-study results and caveats: T-cell numbers and diversity one year post-transplant derived largely from freshly generated T cells. Reportedly, roughly two months post-transplant, alpha-beta T cells arose from several hundred expanded graft clones.

Preparation of the TCRbeta library was carried out with unique molecular identifiers. TCRdb itself ran the PCR reads through MiXCR, one entry per CDR3 protein. The sample includes approximately 1,000,000 distinct CDR3 sequences, about 29% of them seen just once. About this clonotype: Its antigen is not known.

The material was PBMCs, mostly from graft donor cells, obtained 360 days after TCRalphabeta/CD19-depleted stem cell transplant. The TCR originated in a boy less than two years old who had a stem cell transplant for SCID, so the T cells may come from the graft donor.

For the CDR3, the DNA is TGTGCCACCAGCAGAGTAGACAGGGGAGAAAAACTGTTTTTT. Encoded protein: CATSRVDRGEKLFF. This sequence joins TRBV15 and TRBJ1-4; 8 positions match TRBD1. V lost 1 base, J lost 8 bases, and 3 bases stayed unmatched. The CDR3 length is 14 residues. From germline, CDR1 is LNHNV and CDR2 YYDKDF (reference sequence).